These T cell receptor beta chains were read from a single sample in a study of blood T cell repertoires in COVID-19. Profiling relied on immunoSEQ multiplex PCR, and the TCRdb table lists in-frame clones only, not all of them. The table lists roughly 400,000 clones, approximately 93% of them singletons. Sequences were obtained from PBMCs or T cells enriched from blood (not recorded which). These receptors were taken from a woman aged 40 to 55 who had been exposed to COVID-19. Each CDR3 is given with its conserved first and last residue. The order of the fields is clone size, D gene, J gene, V gene, CDR3 DNA, CDR3 protein. The D gene is left open where the match is weak. A clone size is listed for some rows: how often the clone was seen (once, few, many), or a class if it is expanded.

>-|-|TRBJ1-2|TRBV5-4
TGTGCCAGCAGCCTAGGGGGAGTCTATGGCTACACCTTC
CASSLGGVYGYTF
>once|-|TRBJ2-1|TRBV4-3
TGCGCCAGCAGCCAAGATATGGCGGATGAGCAGTTCTTC
CASSQDMADEQFF
>few|-|TRBJ2-3|TRBV25-1
TGTGCCAGCAGTGAATTCACAGGGGGGGCAGATACGCAGTATTTT
CASSEFTGGADTQYF
>-|-|TRBJ2-7|TRBV7-3
TGTGCCAGCAGCCAACAGCCCTTGGGCACCAAGTACTTC
CASSQQPLGTKYF
>once|TRBD1|TRBJ2-1|TRBV7-2
TGTGCCAGCAGCTTTAGCGGGACAGGGGGTTCTTGGGAGCAGTTCTTC
CASSFSGTGGSWEQFF
>once|-|TRBJ1-1|TRBV10-1
TGCGCCAGCAGCCCGGGAACTGAAGCTTTCTTT
CASSPGTEAFF
>once|TRBD1|TRBJ1-2|TRBV7-9
TGTGCCAGCAGCTTAACGGGACAGGGGAAAAATGGCTACACCTTC
CASSLTGQGKNGYTF
>-|TRBD1|TRBJ1-1|TRBV20-1
TGCAGATCTTCACAGGGGACTGAAGCTTTCTTT
CRSSQGTEAFF
>once|TRBD1|TRBJ1-1|TRBV30
TGTGCCTGGAGCGGGACAGTGAACACTGAAGCTTTCTTT
CAWSGTVNTEAFF
>-|-|TRBJ2-7|TRBV6-1
TGTGCCAGCAGTGAAGAGACACTTAACTCCTACGAGCAGTACTTC
CASSEETLNSYEQYF
>once|-|TRBJ1-5|TRBV5-4
TGTGCCAGCAGCTTGGGGGCAGCAAACGATCAGCCCCAGCATTTT
CASSLGAANDQPQHF
>-|TRBD2|TRBJ2-7|TRBV7-2
TGTGCCAGCAGCTCTGGCGGGAGGGCCTACGAGCAGTACTTC
CASSSGGRAYEQYF
>-|-|TRBJ1-4|TRBV11-2
TGTGCCAGCAGCTTAACGCGGGCCTGGAGGTCGGGAGAAAAACTGTTTTTT
CASSLTRAWRSGEKLFF
>-|-|TRBJ1-2|TRBV27
TGTGCCAGCAGCCTGCATGGGGGCCGCACCAACTATGGCTACACCTTC
CASSLHGGRTNYGYTF
>-|TRBD2|TRBJ2-7|TRBV12-3/TRBV12-4
TGTGCCAGCAGTTTACAGCGGGGGTCCCCTAGGTACTTC
CASSLQRGSPRYF
>-|-|TRBJ2-2|TRBV10-3
TGTGCCATGGGACAAACGAACACCGGGGAGCTGTTTTTT
CAMGQTNTGELFF
>-|-|TRBJ1-1|TRBV7-2
TGTGCCAGCAGCTTACAGGGATATACTGAAGCTTTCTTT
CASSLQGYTEAFF
>-|TRBD2|TRBJ2-5|TRBV2
TGTGCCAGCCGGGGGGCAGCGGGAGATCCTCAAGAGACCCAGTACTTC
CASRGAAGDPQETQYF
>-|-|TRBJ2-5|TRBV7-9
TGTGCCAGCAGCTCGAGGGGGAGAGAGACCCAGTACTTC
CASSSRGRETQYF
>-|TRBD2|TRBJ2-7|TRBV5-1
TGCGCCAGCAGCTTGGTTGTGTTAGCGGGAGGCAGCTACGAGCAGTACTTC
CASSLVVLAGGSYEQYF
>-|TRBD2|TRBJ2-1|TRBV6-2/TRBV6-3
TGTGCCAGCAGTTACCGGGGACTAGCAAGCTACAATGAGCAGTTCTTC
CASSYRGLASYNEQFF
>-|-|TRBJ2-1|TRBV7-9
TGTGCCAGCAGCTGGAGCAATGAGCAGTTCTTC
CASSWSNEQFF
>-|-|TRBJ2-2|TRBV7-2
TGTGCCAGCAGCTTAGTTGGCGGCGGGGAGCTGTTTTTT
CASSLVGGGELFF
>-|-|TRBJ2-7|TRBV3-1/TRBV3-2
TGTGCCAGCAGTGAGAGACCCGGGGGTACCTACGAGCAGTACTTC
CASSERPGGTYEQYF
>-|TRBD1|TRBJ1-4|TRBV24-1
TGTGCCACCAGTGATCCGACAGGGGCTAATGAAAAACTGTTTTTT
CATSDPTGANEKLFF
>-|-|TRBJ2-3|TRBV5-6
TGTGCCAGCAGCCCAATGAGCGAGGTGTTCGTTACGCAGTATTTT
CASSPMSEVFVTQYF
>-|-|TRBJ1-6|TRBV6-6
TGTGCCAGCAGCCGAGCCTCCGTGACAGCGCAAAATTCACCCCTCCACTTT
CASSRASVTAQNSPLHF
>-|TRBD2|TRBJ2-3|TRBV27
TGTGCCAGCAGTTTAATAAGCGGGAGTGTAGATACGCAGTATTTT
CASSLISGSVDTQYF
>-|-|TRBJ1-1|TRBV18
TGTGCCAGCTCGCCTACAGGACTGAACACTGAAGCTTTCTTT
CASSPTGLNTEAFF
>-|-|TRBJ1-2|TRBV7-9
TGTGCCAGCAGCTTACTCGAGGCGGGCCACTATGGCTACACCTTC
CASSLLEAGHYGYTF
>-|TRBD1|TRBJ2-3|TRBV24-1
TGTGCCACCAGTGGCGGACAGGGATCAGATACGCAGTATTTT
CATSGGQGSDTQYF
>-|-|TRBJ2-7|TRBV10-3
TGTGCCATCAGTCGGCTGGCTTCGGGCGAGCAGTACTTC
CAISRLASGEQYF
>-|TRBD1|TRBJ1-1|TRBV30
TGTGCCTGTTTTGGGGCTCAGGGGGCTGGGACTGAAGCTTTCTTT
CACFGAQGAGTEAFF
>-|-|TRBJ2-6|TRBV21-1
TGTGCCAGCAGCAAATATTTCCCGACAGGTATAAGCTCTGGGGCCAACGTCCTGACTTTC
CASSKYFPTGISSGANVLTF
>-|TRBD2|TRBJ2-5|TRBV7-2
TGTGCCAGCAGCTCGACTAGCAGGGTGCGGGAGACCCAGTACTTC
CASSSTSRVRETQYF
>-|-|TRBJ2-5|TRBV5-1
TGCGCCAGCAGCTTGAATAAAGAGACCCAGTACTTC
CASSLNKETQYF
>-|TRBD2|TRBJ2-1|TRBV19
TGTGCCAGTAGGAGAAGGGAGGGGAGCAATGAGCAGTTCTTC
CASRRREGSNEQFF
>-|TRBD1|TRBJ1-2|TRBV5-1
TGCGCCAGCAGCTTACAGGGGGCCGTTTATGGCTACACCTTC
CASSLQGAVYGYTF
>-|-|TRBJ1-2|TRBV5-6
TGTGCCAGCAGCTTGAAAAGGAGCTATGGCTACACCTTC
CASSLKRSYGYTF
>-|-|TRBJ1-1|TRBV5-1
TGCGCCAGCAGCGCGCTCCCTTCAGGGACTGAAGCTTTCTTT
CASSALPSGTEAFF